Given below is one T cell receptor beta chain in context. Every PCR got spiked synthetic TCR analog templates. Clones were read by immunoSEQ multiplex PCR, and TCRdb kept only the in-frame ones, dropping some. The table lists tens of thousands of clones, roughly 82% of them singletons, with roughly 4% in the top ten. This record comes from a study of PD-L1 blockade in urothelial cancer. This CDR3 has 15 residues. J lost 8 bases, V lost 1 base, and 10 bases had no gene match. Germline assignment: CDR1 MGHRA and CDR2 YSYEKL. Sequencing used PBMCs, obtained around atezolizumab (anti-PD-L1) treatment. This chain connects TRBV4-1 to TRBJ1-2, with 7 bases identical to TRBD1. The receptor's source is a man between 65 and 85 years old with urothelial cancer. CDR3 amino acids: CASSQGSAQGRGYTF. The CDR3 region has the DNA TGCGCCAGCAGCCAAGGCAGTGCACAGGGGCGCGGCTACACCTTC.